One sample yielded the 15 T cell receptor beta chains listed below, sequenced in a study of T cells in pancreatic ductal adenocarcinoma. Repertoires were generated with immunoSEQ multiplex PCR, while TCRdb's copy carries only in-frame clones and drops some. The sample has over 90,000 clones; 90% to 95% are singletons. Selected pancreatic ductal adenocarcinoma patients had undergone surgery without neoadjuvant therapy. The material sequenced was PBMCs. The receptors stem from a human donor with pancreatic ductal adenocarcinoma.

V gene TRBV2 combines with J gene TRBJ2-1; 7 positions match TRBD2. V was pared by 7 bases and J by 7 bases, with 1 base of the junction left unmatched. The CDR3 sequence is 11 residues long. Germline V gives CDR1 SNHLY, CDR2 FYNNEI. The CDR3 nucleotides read TGTGCCAGCATGGGGGGGAATGAGCAGTTCTTC. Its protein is CASMGGNEQFF.

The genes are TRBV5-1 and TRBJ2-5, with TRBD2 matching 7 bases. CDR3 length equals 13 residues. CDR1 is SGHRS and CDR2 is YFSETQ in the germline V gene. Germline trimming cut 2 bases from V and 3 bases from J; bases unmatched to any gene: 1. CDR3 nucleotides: TGCGCCAGCAGCTTTGCGGGAGAAGAGACCCAGTACTTC. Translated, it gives CASSFAGEETQYF.

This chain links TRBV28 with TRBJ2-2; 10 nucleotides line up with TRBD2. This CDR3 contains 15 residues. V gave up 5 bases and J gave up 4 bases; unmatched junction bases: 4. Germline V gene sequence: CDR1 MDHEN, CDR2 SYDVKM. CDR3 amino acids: CASSPAGGPTGELFF. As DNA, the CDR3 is TGTGCCAGCAGTCCAGCGGGAGGGCCCACCGGGGAGCTGTTTTTT.

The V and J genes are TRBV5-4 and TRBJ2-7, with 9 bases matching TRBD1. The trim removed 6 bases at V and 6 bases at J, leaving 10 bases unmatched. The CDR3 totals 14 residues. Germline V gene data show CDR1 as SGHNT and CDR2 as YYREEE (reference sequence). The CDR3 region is CASKYDRGGGEQYF. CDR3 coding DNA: TGTGCCAGCAAATATGACAGGGGGGGTGGCGAGCAGTACTTC.

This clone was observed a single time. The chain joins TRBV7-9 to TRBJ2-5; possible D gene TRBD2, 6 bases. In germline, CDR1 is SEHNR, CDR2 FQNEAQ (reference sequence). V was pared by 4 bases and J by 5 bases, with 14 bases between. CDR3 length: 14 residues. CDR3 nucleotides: TGTGCCAGCAGCTCCGACACTGGGAGGGAGACCCAGTACTTC. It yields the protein CASSSDTGRETQYF.

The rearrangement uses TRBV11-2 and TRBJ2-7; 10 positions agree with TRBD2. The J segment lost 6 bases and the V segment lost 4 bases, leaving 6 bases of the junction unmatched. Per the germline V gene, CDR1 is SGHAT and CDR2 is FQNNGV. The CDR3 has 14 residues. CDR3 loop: CASSWSGRAGEQYF. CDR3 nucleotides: TGTGCCAGCAGCTGGAGCGGGAGGGCCGGCGAGCAGTACTTC.

CDR3 in amino acids: CASSFGPLNTEAFF. As DNA, the CDR3 is TGCGCCAGCAGCTTTGGGCCATTGAACACTGAAGCTTTCTTT. The rearrangement uses TRBV5-1 and TRBJ1-1; D gene unclear. Germline V gene data show CDR1 as SGHRS and CDR2 as YFSETQ. This CDR3 contains 14 residues. V dropped 2 bases and J dropped 0 bases, with 8 bases sitting between them.

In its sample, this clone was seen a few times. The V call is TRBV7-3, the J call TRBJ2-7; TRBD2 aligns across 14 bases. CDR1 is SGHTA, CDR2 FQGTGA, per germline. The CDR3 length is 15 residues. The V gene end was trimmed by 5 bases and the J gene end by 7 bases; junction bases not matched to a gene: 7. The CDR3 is CASSAGLAGEREQYF. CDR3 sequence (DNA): TGTGCCAGCAGCGCGGGACTAGCGGGAGAGCGAGAGCAGTACTTC.

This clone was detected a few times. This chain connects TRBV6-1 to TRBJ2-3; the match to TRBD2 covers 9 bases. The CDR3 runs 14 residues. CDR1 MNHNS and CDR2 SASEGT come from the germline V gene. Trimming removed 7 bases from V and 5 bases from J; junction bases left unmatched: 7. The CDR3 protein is CASTLAGSVDTQYF. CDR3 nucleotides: TGTGCCAGCACCCTAGCGGGATCGGTAGATACGCAGTATTTT.

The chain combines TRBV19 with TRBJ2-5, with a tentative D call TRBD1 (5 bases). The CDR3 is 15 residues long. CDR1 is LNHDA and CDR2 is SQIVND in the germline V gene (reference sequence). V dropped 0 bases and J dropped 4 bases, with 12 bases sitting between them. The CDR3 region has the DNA TGTGCCAGTAGTATAGATCTCGGCAGGGCAGAGACCCAGTACTTC. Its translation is CASSIDLGRAETQYF.

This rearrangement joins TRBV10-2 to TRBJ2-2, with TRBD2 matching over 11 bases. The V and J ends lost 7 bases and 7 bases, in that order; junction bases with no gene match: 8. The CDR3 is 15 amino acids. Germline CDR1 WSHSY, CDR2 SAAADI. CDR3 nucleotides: TGCGCCAGCAATCCTCTAGCGGGAGGTGTCGGGGAGCTGTTTTTT. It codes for CASNPLAGGVGELFF.

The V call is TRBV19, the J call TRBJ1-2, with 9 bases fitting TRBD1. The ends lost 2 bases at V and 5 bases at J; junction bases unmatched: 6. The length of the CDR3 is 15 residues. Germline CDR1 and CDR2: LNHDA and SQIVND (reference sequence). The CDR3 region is CASSISVGQGYGYTF. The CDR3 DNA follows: TGTGCCAGTAGTATAAGTGTGGGACAGGGATATGGCTACACCTTC.

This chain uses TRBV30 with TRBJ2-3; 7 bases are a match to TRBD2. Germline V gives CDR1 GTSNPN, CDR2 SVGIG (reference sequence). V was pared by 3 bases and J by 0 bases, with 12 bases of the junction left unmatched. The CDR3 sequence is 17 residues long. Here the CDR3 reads CAWRPFDGGGSTDTQYF. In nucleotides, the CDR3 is TGTGCCTGGAGACCTTTCGATGGCGGGGGAAGCACAGATACGCAGTATTTT.

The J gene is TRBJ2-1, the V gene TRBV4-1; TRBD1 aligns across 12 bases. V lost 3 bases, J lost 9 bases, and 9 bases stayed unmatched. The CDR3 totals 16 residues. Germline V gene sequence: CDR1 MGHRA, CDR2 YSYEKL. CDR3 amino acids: CASSQVPGQGAGEQFF. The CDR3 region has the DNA TGCGCCAGCAGCCAGGTACCGGGACAGGGGGCAGGTGAGCAGTTCTTC.

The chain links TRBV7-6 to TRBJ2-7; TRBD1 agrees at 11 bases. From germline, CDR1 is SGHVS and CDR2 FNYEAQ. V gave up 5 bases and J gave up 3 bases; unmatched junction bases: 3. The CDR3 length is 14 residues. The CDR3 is CASSTGTGGYEQYF. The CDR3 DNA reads TGTGCCAGCAGCACCGGGACAGGGGGCTACGAGCAGTACTTC. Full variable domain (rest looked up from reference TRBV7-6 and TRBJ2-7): GAGVSQSPRYKVTKRGQDVALRCDPISGHVSLYWYRQALGQGPEFLTYFNYEAQQDKSGLPNDRFSAERPEGSISTLTIQRTEQRDSAMYRCASSTGTGGYEQYFGPGTRLTVT.